The rows below give T cell receptor beta chains drawn from one sample of a study of T-cell reconstitution after alpha-beta-depleted transplantation in children. TCRdb re-called the PCR reads through MiXCR, storing one row per CDR3 protein. The top ten clones hold about 2.2% of a sample with fewer than 700,000 distinct CDR3 sequences, roughly 13% of them seen once. Specimen: PBMCs, mostly from graft donor cells, collected 360 days after TCRalphabeta/CD19-depleted stem cell transplant. The receptors come from a male patient aged 10-17 years who had a stem cell transplant for acute myeloid leukemia, so the T cells may come from the graft donor. CDR3s include the opening cysteine and the closing phenylalanine or tryptophan.

J,V,CDR3
TRBJ2-5,TRBV4-3,CASSRRVAGMGETQYF
TRBJ2-7,TRBV3-1,CASGGRDGSYEQYF
TRBJ2-7,TRBV23-1,CASSQSHGLYEQYF
TRBJ2-6,TRBV5-1,CASSFRGTLSGANVLTF
TRBJ1-5,TRBV11-2,CASSLFMNSNQPQHF
TRBJ2-3,TRBV7-2,CASSTRLASSDTQYF
TRBJ2-7,TRBV7-6,CASSQGTGGYEQYF
TRBJ2-1,TRBV7-3,CASSLTGGTKYNEQFF
TRBJ1-1,TRBV20-1,CSALRVGANTEAFF
TRBJ2-5,TRBV5-5,CASSGGPMETQYF
TRBJ2-3,TRBV7-8,CASSPRTSGHSTDTQYF